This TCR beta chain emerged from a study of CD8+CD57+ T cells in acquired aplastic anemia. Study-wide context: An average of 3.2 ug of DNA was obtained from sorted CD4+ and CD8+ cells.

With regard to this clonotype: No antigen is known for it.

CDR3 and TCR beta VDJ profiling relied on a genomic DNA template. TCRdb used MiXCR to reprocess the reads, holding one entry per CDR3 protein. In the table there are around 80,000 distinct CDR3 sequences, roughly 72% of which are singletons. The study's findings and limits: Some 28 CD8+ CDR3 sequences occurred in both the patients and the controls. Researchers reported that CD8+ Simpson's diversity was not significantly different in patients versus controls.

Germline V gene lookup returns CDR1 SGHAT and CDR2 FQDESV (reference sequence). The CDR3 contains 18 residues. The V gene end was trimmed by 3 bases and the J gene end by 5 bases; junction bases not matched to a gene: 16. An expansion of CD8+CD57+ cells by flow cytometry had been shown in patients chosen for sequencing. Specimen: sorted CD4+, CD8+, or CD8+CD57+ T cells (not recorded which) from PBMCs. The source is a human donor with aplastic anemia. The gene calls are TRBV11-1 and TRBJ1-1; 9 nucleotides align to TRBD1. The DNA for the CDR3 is TGTGCCAGCAGCTTGACCGGGACAGGGCCCCCCCAAGTGACTGAAGCTTTCTTT. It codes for CASSLTGTGPPQVTEAFF.